Below, one TCR beta chain is given with its context. Antigen specificity is unknown. CDR1 and CDR2 (germline): SGHDT, YYEEEE. This CDR3 spans 12 amino acids. V lost 3 bases, J lost 4 bases, and 5 bases lay in between. These data are taken from a study of cytomegalovirus exposure and HLA in healthy donors. Overall study findings and caveats: It has been reported that TCR beta sequences accurately predicted the HLA-A and HLA-B alleles of most subjects. Earlier analysis looked at TCR beta V segments, and most were productive about 87% or about 30% of the time.

The primer mix had 60 Vbeta and 13 Jbeta primers. Repertoires were generated with immunoSEQ multiplex PCR, while TCRdb's copy carries only in-frame clones and drops some. The sample shows roughly 250,000 clones, approximately 84% of them seen only once. The TCR originated in a woman in her thirties or forties in good health and CMV-seropositive. The chain combines TRBV5-6 with TRBJ1-5; D is ambiguous. The specimen was PBMCs. The CDR3: CASSSRNQPQHF. CDR3 bases: TGTGCCAGCAGCTCGAGGAATCAGCCCCAGCATTTT.